This T cell receptor (beta chain) derives from a study of cytomegalovirus exposure and HLA in healthy donors. Study-level information: There were approximately 81 million unique TCRs (from HLA-typed donors) in an early data release.

Study-level points and caveats: Presence/absence analyses treated sequencing depth as roughly uniform across donors. The HLA-A and HLA-B alleles of most subjects were reportedly predicted accurately from TCR beta sequences.

This clone appeared a few times. The antigen remains undetermined. The CDR3 is 16 amino acids. The ends lost 1 base at V and 4 bases at J; junction bases unmatched: 5. Germline V lookup: CDR1 LNHNV, CDR2 YYDKDF (reference sequence). Both 60 Vbeta primers and 13 Jbeta primers went into the PCR. Original data processing: Later, an analysis found 80 million or so unique TCR beta chains, and roughly 9.9 million of these were shared. Profiled with immunoSEQ multiplex PCR; TCRdb holds only in-frame clones, not every one. V and J calls and clone size are those listed in that table; D and trimming were worked out from the DNA. The data hold 130,000 to 150,000 clones, with 64% observed a single time.

The sample was PBMCs. The genes are TRBV15 and TRBJ2-1; 9 bases agree with TRBD2. The receptor was derived from a woman aged 25 to 39 in good health and CMV-seropositive. Written as DNA, the CDR3 is TGTGCCACCAGCAGAGGTCCTAGCGGGAATTACAATGAGCAGTTCTTC. Its translation is CATSRGPSGNYNEQFF.